This paragraph covers one T cell receptor (beta chain) sequence. This clonotype was seen many times. Its recognized antigen is unknown. Per-base quality was not reported, and no clone a single base away is much larger than it. Using a constant-region primer and ProtoScript II reverse transcriptase, TCRbeta-specific cDNA was reverse-transcribed from about 540 ng total RNA. TCRbeta libraries were built with three nested multiplex PCR rounds, a slightly modified ARM-PCR procedure. The first two PCR rounds used multiplex TRBV1-TRBV30 forward primers with a Cbeta reverse primer, each for roughly 10 cycles. Sample barcodes and Illumina adapters were added in a final 25-cycle PCR using Deep VentR polymerase. Before sequencing, amplicons between 200 and 500 bp were purified from gel using a QIAquick gel extraction kit. TCRbeta amplicons were sequenced on an Illumina HiSeq 2500 with 250-bp paired-end reads. The authors' pipeline ran thus. Trimmomatic v0.33 was used to quality-trim the reads, and FLASH v1.2.11 was used to merge paired reads so that full CDR3 sequences could be recovered. MiGEC v1.2.1b assigned V, D and J germline segments to the rearranged TCRbeta sequences. Clonotype statistics, along with Shannon-Wiener diversity indices, were calculated using VDJtools v1.0.0. To reduce sampling bias, subsequent analyses other than the diversity analysis used only the 250 most abundant clonotypes in each sample. TCRdb reworked the public reads: Q25 trimming with fastp, MiXCR clone assembly, productive beta chains retained. Rows with a matching CDR3 protein are joined into one entry that keeps the most common DNA and genes. TCRdb, not the authors, supplied the V and J calls. The sample records roughly 80,000 distinct CDR3 sequences, over 55% of which are singletons. Jointly, the top ten make up 12% to 15% of the sample.

This record belongs to a study of tumor-infiltrating lymphocytes in primary liver carcinoma (dated by TCRdb to the late 2010s). About the full investigation: Hepatocellular carcinoma (four) or combined HCC and intrahepatic cholangiocarcinoma (one) was present in the five patients, who were three men and two women aged 30 to 69 years. To link TCRbeta repertoire diversity with the local molecular phenotype, the approximately 25 tumor region samples were profiled using Agilent mRNA microarrays. For each liver tumor, the study sampled five regions along with adjacent normal tissue and blood, and applied TCRbeta repertoire sequencing, expression microarrays and whole-exome sequencing. The five patients had tumors staged T1-T3 N0M0, with maximum diameters ranging from about 4.2 to 10 cm. Samples yielded roughly 3.5 to 7.13 million productive TCRbeta reads; read depth did not differ significantly between tissue types. A total of approximately 35 specimens from 5 patients underwent TCRbeta repertoire sequencing, comprising roughly 25 tumor regions, 5 adjacent noncancerous liver tissues and 5 peripheral blood samples. High reproducibility was observed for the technical replicate repertoires, with mean shared-clone rates approximately 0.92 and correlation coefficients above 0.95. What the research found in general, with its limitations: Because only the TCR beta chain was sequenced and unpaired alpha chains were not captured, true repertoire diversity is likely underestimated. Bulk unsorted samples precluded comparing CD4+ and CD8+ T cell repertoires. Only about 7-24% of top clones were present in all five regions of a tumor, suggesting spatial heterogeneity of tumor-infiltrating T cells. Pairs of tumor regions showed greater repertoire overlap (mean 36%) than tumor-adjacent pairs (roughly 17%) or tumor-blood pairs (around 15%), which is consistent with antigen-driven expansion. The study included only four to six patients, and the authors note findings should be validated in a larger study. Compared with blood, tumors had a significantly larger share of the repertoire taken up by the top 250 clones (p = 0.039).

Without any cell sorting, total RNA and DNA were extracted together from around 18-30 mg of bulk tissue using the AllPrep DNA/RNA mini kit. Surgical resection was performed in China between 2015 and early 2016 on about 5 patients with histopathologically diagnosed primary liver carcinoma. Patients had chronic HBV infection and were treatment-naive at sampling. Each tumor was sampled at five spatially separated regions: the superior, inferior, left-lateral and right-lateral poles and the tumor centre. Histological examination found more than 90% viable tumor cells in every tumor sample. Fresh tumor and adjacent tissue pieces were bisected, with one half stored in RNAlater at -80 degrees C and the other half sent for histology. Measured from the cysteine to the phenylalanine, the CDR3 is 15 residues long. Only the CDR3 portion is preserved as DNA: 45 bases, with reading frame beginning at the first base. In the germline V gene, CDR1 corresponds to LGHNA and CDR2 to YNFKEQ. V lost 1 base and J lost 0 bases; the stretch between them is 10 bases long.

The rearranged chain carries TRBV4-2 and TRBJ2-7; TRBD2 is possibly the D segment (6 matching bases). The sample consisted of liver tumor tissue from sampling region 4. The cell subset or site label for this specimen denotes: tumor region T4, right-lateral pole. The receptor's source is an older woman with primary liver carcinoma and hepatitis B virus infection. The nucleotides read TGTGCCAGCAGCCAAGGGGGACTCGGCTCCTACGAGCAGTACTTC. Translated, it reads CASSQGGLGSYEQYF.